This passage covers 13 T cell receptor beta chains from one sample sequenced in a study of molecular identifiers for immune sequencing clone quantification. TCRdb passed the PCR reads through MiXCR, listing each CDR3 protein once. The sample has over 300,000 distinct CDR3 sequences, 24% seen once. Sequencing input: naive CD8+ T cells from blood, with Jurkat cell RNA spiked in. Described subset: FACS-sorted CD8+CD4-CCR7+CD45RA+ naive T cells. The receptors here all came from a human donor in good health. Some libraries in this study had Jurkat cell RNA spiked in.

The chain carries TRBV4-3 and TRBJ2-1; TRBD2 aligns across 7 bases. Unmatched junction bases numbered 8, after V lost 0 bases and J lost 6 bases. Germline V CDR1 and CDR2: LGHNA, YSLEER. The CDR3 is 16 residues long. The CDR3 protein is CASSQDSPAGTNEQFF. CDR3 bases: TGCGCCAGCAGCCAAGATAGCCCAGCGGGAACCAATGAGCAGTTCTTC.

Concerning this clonotype: Since a much larger clone is just one base distant, this may be a read error. The chain uses TRBV7-6 and TRBJ2-7; 8 nucleotides line up with TRBD1. The CDR3 runs 15 residues. The germline CDR1 and CDR2 sequences are SGHVS and FNYEAQ. Trimming removed 5 bases from V and 0 bases from J; junction bases left unmatched: 6. The CDR3 here is CASSPGQGHSYEQYF. The CDR3 coding sequence is TGTGCCAGCAGCCCAGGACAGGGTCACTCCTACGAGCAGTACTTC.

This rearrangement joins TRBV10-3 to TRBJ2-5; tentative D call: TRBD2 (7 bases). V was pared by 9 bases and J by 3 bases, with 17 bases between. The V gene's germline CDR1 is ENHRY and CDR2 SYGVKD. CDR3 length: 14 amino acids. Here the CDR3 DNA reads TGTGCCATTTGGGGGGGCCTATTTGAAGAGACCCAGTACTTC. Its translation is CAIWGGLFEETQYF.

This clonotype was recorded at least ten times. The chain combines TRBV6-4 with TRBJ2-3; D may be TRBD1 or TRBD2 (5 bases each). From germline, CDR1 is MRHNA and CDR2 SNTAGT. V was shortened by 8 bases and J by 0 bases, with 15 bases between the two germline ends. CDR3 length: 15 residues. CDR3 sequence reads: CASRGTRPSTDTQYF. CDR3 nucleotides: TGTGCCAGCCGAGGGACCCGTCCTAGCACAGATACGCAGTATTTT.

This clonotype was seen at least ten times. The genes are TRBV7-8 and TRBJ2-7, with 7 nucleotides matching TRBD1. CDR3 length: 15 amino acids. Germline-derived CDR1 and CDR2 are SGHVS and FQNEAQ. Trimming took 5 bases from V and 3 from J; bases not matched to a gene: 10. CDR3: CASSHTRQGFYEQYF. The CDR3 DNA is TGTGCCAGCAGCCATACAAGACAGGGATTCTACGAGCAGTACTTC.

The CDR3 region is CASSPPGHTNTGELFF. In DNA form, the CDR3 reads TGTGCCAGCAGCCCACCGGGACATACGAACACCGGGGAGCTGTTTTTT. The chain carries TRBV4-2 and TRBJ2-2, with D possibly TRBD1 on 6 matching bases. Germline assignment: CDR1 LGHNA and CDR2 YNFKEQ. The CDR3 covers 16 residues. V was clipped by 4 bases and J by 0 bases, with 12 bases between them.

To note about this clonotype: This sequence may be a read error, since a much larger clone differs from it by one base. The chain couples TRBV4-1 to TRBJ1-5; D possibly corresponds to TRBD1 (5 bases). The CDR3 contains 16 residues. The germline CDR1 and CDR2 sequences are MGHRA and YSYEKL. V shed 0 bases and J shed 2 bases, with 11 bases lying between them. CDR3 nucleotides: TGCGCCAGCAGCCAAGATCGGGGGTCAGGCAATCAGCCCCAGCATTTT. This translates into CASSQDRGSGNQPQHF.

As regards this clonotype: At one end, the junction sequence differs from germline, possibly due to a read error. The gene calls are TRBV29-1 and TRBJ2-7, with a weak D call TRBD2 (6 bases). The CDR3 is 13 amino acids. Per germline, CDR1 SQVTM and CDR2 ANQGSEA. The CDR3 region is CSVSGETGYAQYF. The CDR3 nucleotides read TGCAGCGTTTCGGGGGAGACTGGCTACGCGCAGTACTTC.

This clonotype was seen many times. The rearrangement links TRBV5-1 to TRBJ1-1, with 7 bases fitting TRBD1. J lost 7 bases, V lost 6 bases, and 15 bases had no gene match. Germline CDR1 reads SGHRS; CDR2 reads YFSETQ. The CDR3 extends over 15 amino acids. This chain's CDR3 is CASTTSRQGQSEAFF. The CDR3 DNA is TGCGCCAGCACCACTTCTAGGCAGGGACAGAGTGAAGCTTTCTTT.

The CDR3 DNA follows: TGTGCCAGCAGCCCTCACCGCGGCAGATTACTAGCGGGGCACAATGAGCAGTTCTTC. This encodes CASSPHRGRLLAGHNEQFF. V and J are TRBV7-6 and TRBJ2-1, with 10 bases lining up with TRBD2. This CDR3 spans 19 amino acids. The V and J ends lost 5 bases and 5 bases, in that order; junction bases with no gene match: 18. Germline V CDR1 and CDR2: SGHVS, FNYEAQ.

A note on this clonotype: Here the CDR3 omits its conserved ending phenylalanine or tryptophan, so a read error is the likely source. V is TRBV7-9 and J is TRBJ1-5; no reliable D call. Trimming removed 0 bases from V and 5 bases from J, with 11 bases in between. The CDR3 is made up of 15 amino acids. Per germline, CDR1 SEHNR and CDR2 FQNEAQ (reference sequence). The CDR3 here is CASSLAPGVDQPQHY. As DNA, the CDR3 is TGTGCCAGCAGCTTAGCTCCCGGGGTGGATCAGCCCCAGCATTAT.

This clonotype has a count of ten or more. The V gene is TRBV7-2, the J gene TRBJ2-5; 10 bases are a match to TRBD2. This CDR3 comprises 16 residues. V was clipped by 2 bases and J by 3 bases; unmatched bases: 6. The germline CDR1 and CDR2 sequences are SGHTA and FQGNSA. The CDR3 DNA follows: TGTGCCAGCAGCTTAAGCCCAGGACTAGCGGAAGAGACCCAGTACTTC. It translates to CASSLSPGLAEETQYF. Complete variable domain (other parts from reference TRBV7-2 and TRBJ2-5): GAGVSQSPSNKVTEKGKDVELRCDPISGHTALYWYRQSLGQGLEFLIYFQGNSAPDKSGLPSDRFSAERTGGSVSTLTIQRTQQEDSAVYLCASSLSPGLAEETQYFGPGTRLLVL.

This clonotype turned up a few times. The J gene is TRBJ2-7, the V gene TRBV6-2 or TRBV6-3; TRBD1 is a possible D gene (6 bases). V dropped 7 bases and J dropped 6 bases, with 16 bases sitting between them. The germline V gene encodes CDR1 MNHEY and CDR2 SVGEGT. This CDR3 spans 13 amino acids. CDR3 sequence reads: CASNKRGTVEQYF. CDR3 nucleotide sequence: TGTGCCAGCAACAAAAGGGGGACGGTCGAGCAGTACTTC.